This TCR beta chain was recovered during a study of identical twins. Study-wide points: Low generation-probability sequences were in excess among twin-shared out-of-frame alpha sequences. Compared with models, monozygotic twins showed more out-of-frame TCR alpha sharing.

Template switching added a universal primer binding site, and final cDNA carried unique molecular identifiers. TCRdb reprocessed the 5' RACE reads via MiXCR and lists one record per CDR3 protein. Of about 200,000 distinct CDR3 sequences detected, roughly 15% appear once; the ten largest clones hold 40%. Details on this clonotype: The target antigen is unknown. A much larger clonotype is one base distant, so this may be a read error.

The CDR3 spans 15 residues. Germline CDR1 reads LNHNV; CDR2 reads YYDKDF (reference sequence). These data were also reused for a study on T cells expressing NK-cell markers. From that report: Repertoires of TCR beta were obtained from T cells sorted as CD3+CD56+NKG2C+, CD3+CD56+NKG2C- and CD3+CD56-NKG2C+.

The sequenced sample consisted of CD8+ T cells sorted from blood. V and J are TRBV15 and TRBJ2-3; D is unresolved. The clonotype was recovered from a young woman in good health. In DNA, the CDR3 is TGTGCCACCAGCAGCCGGGCCCATATCACATATACGCAGTATTTT. Protein sequence: CATSSRAHITYTQYF.